This record covers a single T cell receptor beta chain. This table comes from immunoSEQ multiplex PCR, and its TCRdb copy is limited to in-frame clones, with some not included. The table records fewer than 70,000 clones, roughly 80% of them present only once. Trimming took off 8 bases at V and 1 base at J, with 11 bases between the two ends. From germline, CDR1 is MGHDK and CDR2 SYGVNS. CDR3 length: 13 amino acids. This sample was included in a study of T cell responses to AZD1222 COVID-19 vaccine. This chain uses TRBV25-1 with TRBJ1-1; D is uncertain. This sequence originates from an adult who received the AZD1222 COVID-19 vaccine. The specimen was peripheral blood, collected 28 days after the second AZD1222 dose. The CDR3 loop reads CASSATSNTEAFF. DNA for the CDR3: TGTGCCAGCTCGGCTACATCGAACACTGAAGCTTTCTTT.